These 32 T cell receptor beta chains originate from one sample sequenced in a study of regulatory T cells in long-lasting Graves disease. Time point here: newly diagnosed GD, antithyroid drugs for less than 3 months. Extracted PBMC RNA gave rise to the TCR library. To make TCR beta libraries, researchers used iRepertoire HTBI primers and Arm-PCR of CDR3 regions. One entry per CDR3 protein, called by TCRdb with MiXCR from the multiplex PCR reads. The data show 400,000 to 650,000 distinct CDR3 sequences, about 15% seen once. The same specimen was also included in a second study, on T cells in Graves' hyperthyroidism and ophthalmopathy.

The source was peripheral blood mononuclear cells (PBMCs), collected at new diagnosis, from a patient treated with antithyroid drugs. The receptors shown here come from a woman aged 35 to 60 with Graves disease.

There are many counts of this clonotype. This CDR3 is CASSVRGGEQYF. CDR3 DNA: TGTGCCAGCAGTGTCCGGGGGGGCGAGCAGTACTTC. This chain joins TRBV2 and TRBJ2-7; 8 nucleotides agree with TRBD2. The V gene's germline CDR1 is SNHLY and CDR2 FYNNEI. This CDR3 has 12 amino acids. V shed 4 bases and J 6 bases; nucleotides not matched to a gene: 2. Full variable domain (outside the CDR3, taken from reference TRBV2 and TRBJ2-7): EPEVTQTPSHQVTQMGQEVILRCVPISNHLYFYWYRQILGQKVEFLVSFYNNEISEKSEIFDDQFSVERPDGSNFTLKIRSTKLEDSAMYFCASSVRGGEQYFGPGTRLTVT.

This clonotype was observed a few times. The genes are TRBV14 and TRBJ1-1; D gene ambiguous. From germline, CDR1 is SGHDN and CDR2 FVKESK. V lost 3 bases, J lost 1 base, and 9 bases lay in between. The CDR3 extends over 14 amino acids. The CDR3 nucleotides read TGTGCCAGCAGCCATTGGGGTGAGAACACTGAAGCTTTCTTT. As protein: CASSHWGENTEAFF.

This clonotype was seen repeatedly, ten times or more. The V gene is TRBV9, the J gene TRBJ2-1; 9 positions match TRBD1. Germline CDR1 is SGDLS and CDR2 is YYNGEE. V lost 3 bases and J lost 6; bases outside the gene matches: 7. The CDR3 length is 15 residues. Here the CDR3 reads CASSARQGGINEQFF. CDR3 DNA: TGTGCCAGCAGCGCGAGACAGGGGGGGATCAATGAGCAGTTCTTC. Together with reference TRBV9 and TRBJ2-1, the CDR3 gives the full variable domain: DSGVTQTPKHLITATGQRVTLRCSPRSGDLSVYWYQQSLDQGLQFLIQYYNGEERAKGNILERFSAQQFPDLHSELNLSSLELGDSALYFCASSARQGGINEQFFGPGTRLTVL.

This clonotype was picked up many times. V is TRBV7-8 and J is TRBJ1-5; no definite D call. This CDR3 is 14 amino acids long. Per the germline V gene, CDR1 is SGHVS and CDR2 is FQNEAQ. V dropped 8 bases and J dropped 7 bases, with 18 bases sitting between them. In DNA, the CDR3 is TGTGCCAGCGCTTTTCGGGAGGGCGACCAGCCCCAGCATTTT. Amino acid sequence: CASAFREGDQPQHF. Looking up the rest from reference TRBV7-8 and TRBJ1-5 gives the full variable domain: GAGVSQSPRYKVAKRGQDVALRCDPISGHVSLFWYQQALGQGPEFLTYFQNEAQLDKSGLPSDRFFAERPEGSVSTLKIQRTQQEDSAVYLCASAFREGDQPQHFGDGTRLSIL.

There are a few counts of this clonotype. The rearrangement uses TRBV19 and TRBJ2-7; 7 bases map to TRBD2. Germline V lookup: CDR1 LNHDA, CDR2 SQIVND (reference sequence). This CDR3 contains 13 residues. V lost 4 bases and J lost 6; bases outside the gene matches: 6. This chain's CDR3 is CASSKMSGGEQYF. The CDR3 DNA sequence: TGTGCCAGTAGTAAGATGTCGGGGGGCGAGCAGTACTTC.

This clonotype was recorded a few times. The rearrangement uses TRBV3-1 and TRBJ1-2; maybe TRBD1 (5 bases). The CDR3 has 16 residues. Germline V gene lookup returns CDR1 LGHDT and CDR2 YNNKEL (reference sequence). Trimming cost V 2 bases and J 2 bases, with 15 bases left between them. The CDR3 loop is CASSQSKAGPNYGYTF. In nucleotides, the CDR3 is TGTGCCAGCAGCCAAAGCAAAGCAGGGCCCAACTATGGCTACACCTTC.

This chain connects TRBV20-1 to TRBJ2-3; 8 bases match TRBD2. Germline V gene sequence: CDR1 DFQATT, CDR2 SNEGSKA (reference sequence). This CDR3 region has 13 residues. The CDR3 DNA sequence: TGCAGCGGGGGGCGGGGGGTCCCAGATACGCAGTATTTT. As protein: CSGGRGVPDTQYF.

This clonotype appeared many times. The CDR3 is CASSQYSSESRQKAFF. The CDR3 DNA is TGTGCCAGCAGCCAGTACAGCTCGGAATCCCGCCAAAAAGCTTTCTTT. The V gene is TRBV16, the J gene TRBJ1-1; D is unresolved. The CDR3 contains 16 residues. Trimming cost V 3 bases and J 9 bases, with 23 bases left between them. The germline V gene encodes CDR1 KGHSY and CDR2 FQNENV.

This clonotype came up many times. The chain carries TRBV6-1 and TRBJ1-6; TRBD1 aligns across 7 bases. This CDR3 contains 14 residues. Unmatched junction bases numbered 6, after V lost 6 bases and J lost 7 bases. Germline V gene lookup returns CDR1 MNHNS and CDR2 SASEGT. CDR3: CASRRQGPNSPLHF. The CDR3 coding sequence is TGTGCCAGCAGGCGACAGGGACCAAATTCACCCCTCCACTTT.

At least ten counts were recorded for this clonotype. The V call is TRBV6-5, the J call TRBJ1-4, with 10 positions matching TRBD1. Germline V gives CDR1 MNHEY, CDR2 SVGAGI. This CDR3 contains 15 residues. The ends lost 2 bases at V and 6 bases at J; junction bases unmatched: 3. The CDR3 nucleotides are TGTGCCAGCAGTTACAGGACAGGGGGATATGAAAAACTGTTTTTT. This encodes CASSYRTGGYEKLFF.

The V call is TRBV7-2, the J call TRBJ1-5; 10 bases align to TRBD1. The germline gives CDR1 SGHTA, CDR2 FQGNSA. The V segment lost 3 bases and the J segment 6 bases; nucleotides outside the gene matches: 2. The CDR3 is 14 residues long. This chain's CDR3 is CASSFDRGRQPQHF. CDR3 in DNA: TGTGCCAGCAGCTTTGACAGGGGGCGTCAGCCCCAGCATTTT.

This clonotype was observed a handful of times. J is TRBJ1-5 and V is TRBV12-3 or TRBV12-4, with D unresolved. V lost 3 bases, J lost 9 bases, and 9 bases lay in between. The CDR3 spans 12 residues. CDR3 DNA: TGTGCCAGCAGTTTGTGGGAAGCGCCCCAGCATTTT. It translates to CASSLWEAPQHF.

The V and J genes are TRBV11-3 and TRBJ1-3; tentatively, D is TRBD1 (5 bases). Germline CDR1 is SGHNT and CDR2 is YENEEA. V lost 2 bases and J 2 bases, leaving 16 bases between the germline ends. This CDR3 region has 17 residues. The CDR3 DNA sequence: TGTGCCAGCAGCTTACTACGTGCGGGGACCACTGGAAACACCATATATTTT. This gives the protein CASSLLRAGTTGNTIYF.

Here the CDR3 reads CSSEGQGNTEAFF. The DNA for the CDR3 is TGCAGCTCCGAGGGGCAGGGGAACACTGAAGCTTTCTTT. This sequence joins TRBV29-1 and TRBJ1-1, with D possibly matching TRBD1 (5 bases). The CDR3 has 13 residues. CDR1 is SQVTM, CDR2 ANQGSEA, per germline. Trimming cost V 8 bases and J 1 base, with 14 bases left between them.

The chain recombines TRBV7-2 with TRBJ2-1; 13 positions agree with TRBD2. V was pared by 3 bases and J by 8 bases, with 4 bases of the junction left unmatched. Germline V gives CDR1 SGHTA, CDR2 FQGNSA. CDR3 size: 15 residues. In DNA form, the CDR3 reads TGTGCCAGCAGCTTCACTAGCGGGGGGGGGTATGAGCAGTTCTTC. It is translated as CASSFTSGGGYEQFF.

This clonotype was found many times. The chain has TRBV11-2 and TRBJ2-7; TRBD2 matches at 7 bases. CDR1 is SGHAT, CDR2 FQNNGV, per germline. Germline trimming cut 5 bases from V and 7 bases from J; bases unmatched to any gene: 5. The length of the CDR3 is 12 residues. The CDR3, as DNA: TGTGCCAGCAGCCGACTGGGGGGGGAGCAGTACTTC. Translating it yields CASSRLGGEQYF.

This clonotype has ten or more counts. The V call is TRBV3-1, the J call TRBJ2-7; D may match TRBD1 or TRBD2 (5 bases each). Germline V gene data show CDR1 as LGHDT and CDR2 as YNNKEL (reference sequence). Trimming shortened V by 6 bases and J by 5 bases, and 14 bases separated the two germline ends. The CDR3 spans 13 residues. CDR3: CASSLSGTNEQYF. The CDR3 nucleotides are TGTGCCAGCAGTTTATCCGGGACCAACGAGCAGTACTTC.

With respect to this clonotype: An end of the junction differs from the germline gene, which may be a read error. This chain connects TRBV7-3 to TRBJ2-2; TRBD1 agrees at 9 bases. CDR3 length: 16 residues. Germline CDR1 SGHTA, CDR2 FQGTGA. CDR3 nucleotide sequence: TGTGCCAGCAGCTTATCCGGGACAGGGAGAACCGGGGAGCTGCTTTTT. It codes for CASSLSGTGRTGELLF.

The CDR3 sequence: CASRPGTWGAETQYF. CDR3 nucleotides: TGTGCCAGCAGGCCCGGGACGTGGGGAGCAGAGACCCAGTACTTC. J is TRBJ2-5 and V is TRBV12-3 or TRBV12-4; the D call may be TRBD1 or TRBD2 (5 bases each). The CDR3 runs to 15 residues. Trimming left V 6 bases short and J 4 bases short, with 18 bases between.

The chain couples TRBV20-1 to TRBJ1-2; 8 nucleotides agree with TRBD1. This CDR3 has 16 amino acids. V gave up 0 bases and J gave up 4 bases; unmatched junction bases: 10. Germline V lookup: CDR1 DFQATT, CDR2 SNEGSKA (reference sequence). Here the CDR3 reads CSARDQGALPPYGYTF. CDR3 nucleotides: TGCAGTGCTAGAGATCAGGGGGCGCTGCCCCCCTATGGCTACACCTTC.

This chain links TRBV4-2 with TRBJ2-7; unclear D gene. CDR1 is LGHNA and CDR2 is YNFKEQ in the germline V gene. V lost 0 bases to trimming and J lost 7 bases, with 13 bases between them. CDR3 length equals 14 residues. The CDR3 nucleotides are TGTGCCAGCAGCCAAGATAACAGTCTTGGAGAGCAGTACTTC. This codes for CASSQDNSLGEQYF.

This clonotype has at least ten counts. The genes are TRBV3-1 and TRBJ2-5, with 11 bases fitting TRBD2. The CDR3 contains 15 residues. V trimming: 2 bases; J trimming: 5 bases; junction bases outside the gene matches: 4. Germline CDR1 reads LGHDT; CDR2 reads YNNKEL (reference sequence). The DNA for the CDR3 is TGTGCCAGCAGCCAAAATAGCGGGGGGGTGGAGACCCAGTACTTC. It specifies CASSQNSGGVETQYF.

There are a few counts of this clonotype. This sequence joins TRBV10-3 and TRBJ2-1; 9 bases line up with TRBD1. This CDR3 region has 16 residues. After removal of 4 bases from V and 3 bases from J, the junction contained 7 bases not matched to a gene. From germline, CDR1 is ENHRY and CDR2 SYGVKD. The CDR3 region is CAISGGSTGGYNEQFF. DNA for the CDR3: TGTGCCATCAGTGGTGGATCGACAGGGGGCTACAATGAGCAGTTCTTC.

The chain carries TRBV6-1 and TRBJ1-1; a weak D match, TRBD1 (6 bases). Deletions cut 7 bases from V and 4 bases from J, with 16 bases between. There are 14 residues in the CDR3. Looked up from germline, CDR1 is MNHNS and CDR2 is SASEGT. CDR3 nucleotides: TGTGCCAGCATCCCGGGGGGCTGGGGCACTGAAGCTTTCTTT. This codes for CASIPGGWGTEAFF.

In this sample, this clonotype turned up many times. The chain joins TRBV24-1 to TRBJ2-4, with D perhaps matching TRBD1 (5 bases). Trimming shortened V by 3 bases and J by 0 bases, and 14 bases separated the two germline ends. Germline CDR1 reads KGHDR; CDR2 reads SFDVKD. The CDR3 runs 17 residues. The CDR3: CATSDGRQTLAKNIQYF. For the CDR3, the DNA is TGTGCCACCAGTGATGGTCGACAGACTTTAGCCAAAAACATTCAGTACTTC.

The rearrangement joins TRBV6-9 to TRBJ2-3; no firm D call. Germline assignment: CDR1 MNHGY and CDR2 SVAAGI. This CDR3 is built from 13 residues. Trimming stripped 4 bases from V and 5 bases from J, with 10 bases between. CDR3 DNA: TGTGCCAGCAGTTCCTTCAGTGGAGATACGCAGTATTTT. It specifies CASSSFSGDTQYF.

This chain uses TRBV4-1 with TRBJ2-5, with 8 bases that match TRBD1. Germline CDR1 is MGHRA and CDR2 is YSYEKL. Germline trimming cut 3 bases from V and 1 base from J; bases unmatched to any gene: 7. This CDR3 contains 16 residues. This chain's CDR3 is CASSQKSTGGQETQYF. CDR3 bases: TGCGCCAGCAGCCAGAAATCCACAGGGGGCCAAGAGACCCAGTACTTC.

V gene TRBV7-6 combines with J gene TRBJ2-1; 11 bases are shared with TRBD2. Germline V lookup: CDR1 SGHVS, CDR2 FNYEAQ. The CDR3 length is 16 residues. The V gene end was trimmed by 6 bases and the J gene end by 2 bases; junction bases not matched to a gene: 6. The CDR3 protein is CASSYLAGGTYNEQFF. The CDR3 DNA is TGTGCCAGCAGTTACTTAGCGGGGGGGACCTACAATGAGCAGTTCTTC.

In this sample, this clonotype turned up a few times. The V call is TRBV3-1, the J call TRBJ1-2, with a possible D match to TRBD1 (6 bases). V lost 0 bases and J 4 bases, leaving 12 bases between the germline ends. Germline assignment: CDR1 LGHDT and CDR2 YNNKEL (reference sequence). The CDR3 is 15 amino acids. CDR3 sequence (DNA): TGTGCCAGCAGCCAAGACCTCCGGGGGCCCTATGGCTACACCTTC. Translated, it gives CASSQDLRGPYGYTF.

This clonotype was seen at least ten times. The chain joins TRBV13 to TRBJ2-5; TRBD1 is a possible D gene (6 bases). Trimming took off 5 bases at V and 1 base at J, with 8 bases between the two ends. The germline gives CDR1 PRHDT, CDR2 FYEKMQ (reference sequence). The CDR3 is 13 residues long. The CDR3 sequence is CASSVTGQETQYF. The CDR3 DNA sequence: TGTGCCAGCAGCGTGACAGGCCAAGAGACCCAGTACTTC.

Ten or more counts support this clonotype. The chain is built from TRBV12-5 and TRBJ1-5; D ambiguous. V lost 2 bases, J lost 2 bases, and 13 bases lay in between. Per germline, CDR1 LGHNT and CDR2 FRNRAP. The length of the CDR3 is 16 residues. DNA of the CDR3: TGTGCTAGTGGTTTGTTTGGACCCGAGGGCAATCAGCCCCAGCATTTT. Protein sequence: CASGLFGPEGNQPQHF. Based on the CDR3 plus reference TRBV12-5 and TRBJ1-5, the full variable domain is DARVTQTPRHKVTEMGQEVTMRCQPILGHNTVFWYRQTMMQGLELLAYFRNRAPLDDSGMPKDRFSAEMPDATLATLKIQPSEPRDSAVYFCASGLFGPEGNQPQHFGDGTRLSIL.

This clonotype was detected ten times or more. The J gene is TRBJ1-2, the V gene TRBV3-1, with 9 bases fitting TRBD1. This CDR3 has 13 residues. CDR1 and CDR2 (germline): LGHDT, YNNKEL (reference sequence). V shed 4 bases, J shed 6 bases, and the junction held 3 bases outside the gene matches. CDR3 DNA sequence: TGTGCCAGCAGCCGCGGGACAGGGAATGGCTACACCTTC. Protein sequence: CASSRGTGNGYTF.